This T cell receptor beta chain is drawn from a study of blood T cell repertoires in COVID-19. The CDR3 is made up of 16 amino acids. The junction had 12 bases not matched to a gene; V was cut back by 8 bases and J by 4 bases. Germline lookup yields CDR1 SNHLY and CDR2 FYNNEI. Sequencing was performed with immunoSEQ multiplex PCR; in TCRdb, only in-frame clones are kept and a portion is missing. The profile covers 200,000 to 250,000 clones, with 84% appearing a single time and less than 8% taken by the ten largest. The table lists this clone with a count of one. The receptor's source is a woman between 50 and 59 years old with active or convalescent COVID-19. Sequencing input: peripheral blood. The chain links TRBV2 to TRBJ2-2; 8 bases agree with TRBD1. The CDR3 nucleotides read TGTGCCAGCCGAGGCAGGGGGCCCACGTCCACCGGGGAGCTGTTTTTT. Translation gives CASRGRGPTSTGELFF.